This TCR beta chain was recorded in a study of T cell responses to AZD1222 COVID-19 vaccine. Profiled with immunoSEQ multiplex PCR; TCRdb holds only in-frame clones, not every one. The sample carries fewer than 150,000 clones, around 93% recorded once. The study's findings and limits: In all cases, repertoires were sampled only after the peak T cell response. Receipt of two AZD1222 doses was followed by a rise in Spike-specific TCR breadth and depth. Reportedly, close to half of spike-specific TCRs are directed against unmutated variant regions.

Details on this clone: Antigen unknown.

Trimming shortened V by 8 bases and J by 1 base, and 14 bases separated the two germline ends. Germline V lookup: CDR1 MDHEN, CDR2 SYDVKM. The CDR3 covers 14 residues. V and J are TRBV28 and TRBJ1-2; D remains unclear. This TCR was recovered from an adult who received the AZD1222 COVID-19 vaccine. Source: peripheral blood, taken 28 days after the second AZD1222 dose. This CDR3 reads CASPLVWGNYGYTF. The CDR3 bases are TGTGCCAGCCCCTTGGTTTGGGGTAACTATGGCTACACCTTC.